The T cell receptor (beta chain) described here comes from a study of shared clonotypes between healthy human individuals. Across the study: The cohort comprised a couple of women and a few men. Their ages spanned 18 to 49 years.

In the original processing: ImmunoSEQ sequences covered only the junction and lacked quality scores; filtering therefore differed. Clones were sequenced by immunoSEQ multiplex PCR, and TCRdb holds only the in-frame ones, with some missing. For V, J and clone size, that table is used; D and trimming come from the DNA. The table records 1.5 million to 2.5 million clones, about 95% of them present only once. Study-wide results and caveats: Sharing across four donors was highest in naive CD4 (around 5%) and lowest in memory CD8 (0.4%).

The naive CD8 fraction comprised CD45RO-negative cells positively selected for CCR7 and excluded terminally differentiated effector memory CD45RA+ cells. With 0 bases removed from V and 2 bases from J, the gap between germline ends came to 11 bases. CDR3 size: 15 residues. Germline values: CDR1 SGHDT, CDR2 YYEEEE. With respect to this clone: Its target is unknown.

The specimen sequenced was naive CD8+ T cells sorted from blood. This chain links TRBV5-6 with TRBJ1-2; D is undetermined. The sequence was obtained from a man younger than 30 in good health. CDR3 sequence: CASSLAPGYNYGYTF. The CDR3 region has the DNA TGTGCCAGCAGCTTGGCCCCGGGGTACAACTATGGCTACACCTTC.